These T cell receptor beta chains were read from a single sample in a study of blood T cell repertoires in COVID-19. The method was immunoSEQ multiplex PCR; TCRdb's version includes in-frame clones alone and lacks a portion of them. The profile shows tens of thousands of clones, around four fifths of them singletons. Specimen: peripheral blood. Source of these receptors: an elderly woman with active or convalescent COVID-19. The conserved cysteine and the conserved F or W are not part of the CDR3 here. Clone size is given for some rows only: seen once, a few or many times, or a class if the clone is expanded.

TRBV5-6	TRBJ2-1	few	ASSLVPSGVNEQF
TRBV2	TRBJ2-4	once	ASSVRQTKNIQY
TRBV5-6	TRBJ2-7	NA	ASSHTGQGLAYEQY
TRBV5-1	TRBJ2-1	NA	ASSPGRGSGNRRHNEQF
TRBV30	TRBJ1-6	few	AWIITGGTSPLH
TRBV3-1/TRBV3-2	TRBJ2-1	many	ASSPQATSGYNEQF
TRBV5-6	TRBJ2-5	few	ASRHGQRLVEETQY
TRBV5-1	TRBJ2-5	NA	ASSISGRAGPETQY
TRBV30	TRBJ2-1	NA	AWTHRGGRSHNEQF
TRBV29-1	TRBJ2-7	NA	SVAWTPGVREQY
TRBV18	TRBJ2-7	NA	ASSPGTGSFYEQY
TRBV9	TRBJ2-1	NA	ASSVNPGLAGVEQF
TRBV7-6	TRBJ1-1	few	ASSLRDRGTEAF
TRBV7-2	TRBJ2-3	NA	ASSLSSGVTDTQY
TRBV6-1	TRBJ1-1	NA	ASSETGENTEAF
TRBV28	TRBJ2-7	NA	ASSSWSRQPVTYEQY
TRBV7-8	TRBJ2-5	NA	ASSLGRETQY
TRBV12-3/TRBV12-4	TRBJ1-1	NA	ASSIPQGTEAF
TRBV25-1	TRBJ2-7	NA	ASSVGLTYEQY
TRBV5-6	TRBJ1-1	NA	ASSWTGAEAF
TRBV11-3	TRBJ2-6	NA	ASSPGHSGANVLT
TRBV7-6	TRBJ1-1	NA	ASSLESAGGTEAF
TRBV5-1	TRBJ2-7	NA	ASSLGPPGQGLPYEQY
TRBV6-5	TRBJ1-2	NA	ASSYSPQAYGYT
TRBV5-8	TRBJ1-4	NA	ASSSPADRDSEKLF
TRBV7-3	TRBJ1-2	NA	ASSPGTGAFNYGYT
TRBV2	TRBJ1-2	NA	ASSEGQGTYGYT
TRBV6-2/TRBV6-3	TRBJ1-2	once	ASSLTGTYYGYT
TRBV7-2	TRBJ1-6	once	ASTRQGESPLH
TRBV27	TRBJ2-7	once	ASSGAYPPTAEQY
TRBV5-4	TRBJ1-1	few	ASSLPGQGYGAF
TRBV18	TRBJ2-3	once	ASSPDRGTDTQY
TRBV11-3	TRBJ2-3	NA	ASSPRGTVGGTDTQY
TRBV9	TRBJ1-2	NA	ASSAWTGRELYT
TRBV28	TRBJ1-4	once	ASSDTSWGGKLF
TRBV27	TRBJ1-2	NA	ASRTDRTYGYT
TRBV14	TRBJ1-3	NA	ASSHYISGTTGNTIY
TRBV9	TRBJ2-3	few	ASSVGGGSTDTQY
TRBV9	TRBJ1-3	NA	ASSVQGTAGNTIY
TRBV28	TRBJ1-4	few	ASNAPGQGALVEKLF